This TCR beta chain stems from a study of beta chain features in type 1 diabetes. Study details: Sorted cells numbering approximately 110,000,000 were examined across all samples.

Expressed TCRB transcripts were sequenced, since all the RNA that had been isolated was reverse transcribed. An average around 3.8 million reads came from naive, central memory and regulatory T cell samples. Repertoires were generated with immunoSEQ multiplex PCR, while TCRdb's copy carries only in-frame clones and drops some. The table shows hundreds of thousands of clones, with more than 12% occurring only once. This clone was seen more than once but under ten times. The target antigen is unknown. Study findings and constraints: Naive, central memory and regulatory TCRB repertoires appeared more similar among patients than healthy donors. There was a moderate but significant shortening of TCRB CDR3s in all four CD4+ subsets of Type 1 diabetes patients. Possibly, sequencing cDNA over-represented cells that had high TCR expression levels.

Germline loops: CDR1 KGHSH, CDR2 LQKENI. This CDR3 is 14 amino acids long. The V and J ends lost 0 bases and 1 base respectively, with 6 bases between them. Sequenced input: naive CD4+ T cells from blood. V usage is TRBV18 and J usage is TRBJ1-1; D remains ambiguous. This receptor was identified in a man younger than 30 with type 1 diabetes. CDR3 nucleotide sequence: TGTGCCAGCTCACCACCACAACCGAACACTGAAGCTTTCTTT. Its translation: CASSPPQPNTEAFF.